These T cell receptor beta chains were read from a single sample in a study of cytomegalovirus exposure and HLA in healthy donors. Generated by immunoSEQ multiplex PCR, the TCRdb table keeps only in-frame clones and is missing some. The sample has over 200,000 clones; roughly 80% are singletons. Sequenced: PBMCs. Receptors were obtained from a woman aged 18-30 years in good health and CMV-seronegative. CDR3s include the opening cysteine and the closing phenylalanine or tryptophan. The D gene is left open where the match is weak. The listing skips clone size in some rows; elsewhere it reads once, few, many or a size class.

j_call | clone_size | v_call | d_call | cdr3_nt | cdr3_aa
TRBJ2-2 | many | TRBV11-2 | NA | TGTGCCAGCAGCCCTCCGAACACCGGGGAGCTGTTTTTT | CASSPPNTGELFF
TRBJ2-1 | once | TRBV15 | NA | TGTGCCACCAGCAGAGATCAAGGGGCCGAGCAGTTCTTC | CATSRDQGAEQFF
TRBJ2-7 | NA | TRBV28 | NA | TGTGCCAGCAGGGGCCACGAGCAGTACTTC | CASRGHEQYF
TRBJ1-1 | NA | TRBV6-1 | NA | TGTGCCAGCAGTGAACGAAGACAGACAATGAACACTGAAGCTTTCTTT | CASSERRQTMNTEAFF
TRBJ2-3 | NA | TRBV27 | NA | TGTGCCAGCAGTCCCCATAAGGGGATTAGCACAGATACGCAGTATTTT | CASSPHKGISTDTQYF
TRBJ2-3 | NA | TRBV10-3 | NA | TGTGCCATCAGTGAGGCTTCAAGGGGGGGCACAGATACGCAGTATTTT | CAISEASRGGTDTQYF
TRBJ1-2 | NA | TRBV30 | NA | TGTGCCTGGAGCCCGGGCTCCTCCTATGGCTACACCTTC | CAWSPGSSYGYTF
TRBJ1-5 | NA | TRBV28 | NA | TGTGCCAGCAGTTTAACACAGGTTAGCAATCAGCCCCAGCATTTT | CASSLTQVSNQPQHF
TRBJ2-1 | NA | TRBV29-1 | NA | TGCAGCGTTGTGATAGCGGAGGCCAGCTCCTACAATGAGCAGTTCTTC | CSVVIAEASSYNEQFF
TRBJ2-7 | NA | TRBV5-1 | NA | TGCGCCAGCAGCTTGGAGGCGGGACCGCTTTACGAGCAGTACTTC | CASSLEAGPLYEQYF
TRBJ2-7 | NA | TRBV10-3 | TRBD1 | TGTGCCATCAGTGAGTCAGGGGGCAGGGATGGTTCCTACGAGCAGTACTTC | CAISESGGRDGSYEQYF
TRBJ1-4 | NA | TRBV5-8 | TRBD1 | TGTGCCAGCCCCCCCGGGACAGGGTCCGAAAAACTGTTTTTT | CASPPGTGSEKLFF
TRBJ1-1 | many | TRBV6-1 | NA | TGTGCCAGCAGTGAACCCTTTATGGGACCGATGAACACTGAAGCTTTCTTT | CASSEPFMGPMNTEAFF
TRBJ1-1 | few | TRBV2 | NA | TGTGCCAGCAGTGAAGTGGTGGAGAGGAACACTGAAGCTTTCTTT | CASSEVVERNTEAFF
TRBJ1-4 | NA | TRBV5-6 | NA | TGTGCCAGCAGCTTGGGCAACCGAGGGGAAAAACTGTTTTTT | CASSLGNRGEKLFF
TRBJ2-5 | NA | TRBV4-1 | TRBD2 | TGCGCCAGCAGCCAAAACCCGGGACTAGCGGGAGCAGAGACCCAGTACTTC | CASSQNPGLAGAETQYF
TRBJ2-1 | NA | TRBV6-5 | TRBD2 | TGTGCCAGCATCGACTTAGCGGGAAGGTACAATGAGCAGTTCTTC | CASIDLAGRYNEQFF
TRBJ2-5 | NA | TRBV15 | NA | TGTGCCACCAGCAGCTACAGGGACCAAGAAGGGACCCAGTACTTC | CATSSYRDQEGTQYF
TRBJ2-5 | NA | TRBV11-2 | NA | TGTGCCAGCAGCTTAGATCGGGGGAGGGAGACCCAGTACTTC | CASSLDRGRETQYF
TRBJ1-5 | NA | TRBV30 | NA | TGTGCCTGGAGTGTACTACTGGGACGGTCAAATCAGCCCCAGCATTTT | CAWSVLLGRSNQPQHF
TRBJ1-1 | NA | TRBV27 | TRBD1 | TGTGCCAGCAGTTTACGACAGGGGACCATGAACACTGAAGCTTTCTTT | CASSLRQGTMNTEAFF
TRBJ2-5 | NA | TRBV9 | NA | TGTGCCAGCAGCCCCTGGGACTTGCGGACCGAGACCCAGTACTTC | CASSPWDLRTETQYF
TRBJ1-5 | NA | TRBV27 | NA | TGTGCCAGCCCCGGGGGTCAGCCCCAGCATTTT | CASPGGQPQHF
TRBJ1-4 | few | TRBV6-1 | TRBD1 | TGTGCCAGCAAGGACAGGGTTGGCGAAAAACTGTTTTTT | CASKDRVGEKLFF
TRBJ2-5 | NA | TRBV18 | NA | TGTGCCAGCTCACCACTTGCGGCAGCTTTAGAGACCCAGTACTTC | CASSPLAAALETQYF
TRBJ2-7 | NA | TRBV7-9 | NA | TGTGCCAGCAGCTTAGTAGGGACTGCTACTGGCGAGCAGTACTTC | CASSLVGTATGEQYF
TRBJ1-3 | NA | TRBV28 | NA | TGTGCCAGCAGCTCATACTCATCCGGGGGAAACACCATATATTTT | CASSSYSSGGNTIYF
TRBJ1-1 | NA | TRBV6-6 | NA | TGTGCCAGCACGGAGACGAGGTACACTGAAGCTTTCTTT | CASTETRYTEAFF
TRBJ1-5 | NA | TRBV4-1 | NA | TGCGCCAGCAGCCCTCGTGGATTAGACAATCAGCCCCAGCATTTT | CASSPRGLDNQPQHF
TRBJ1-1 | NA | TRBV7-2 | NA | TGTGCCAGCAGCTTTCACGGGTACACTGAAGCTTTCTTT | CASSFHGYTEAFF
TRBJ1-2 | few | TRBV6-4 | TRBD1 | TGTGCCAGCAGTGGACAGGGCGGCGGCTACACCTTC | CASSGQGGGYTF
TRBJ1-1 | NA | TRBV18 | NA | TGTGCCAGCTCGGAGGAGGGCCCCCGAGCTTTCTTT | CASSEEGPRAFF
TRBJ1-1 | NA | TRBV11-1 | NA | TGTGCCAGCAGCTTAGCGGAAGACACTGAAGCTTTCTTT | CASSLAEDTEAFF
TRBJ2-7 | once | TRBV6-1 | NA | TGTGCCAGCAGTGAATTCTCTCCCAGGGGATCCTACGAGCAGTACTTC | CASSEFSPRGSYEQYF
TRBJ2-1 | NA | TRBV6-6 | TRBD2 | TGTGCCAGCACCGCTCCCGGGACTAGCGGGACTAATGAGCAGTTCTTC | CASTAPGTSGTNEQFF
TRBJ1-2 | NA | TRBV27 | NA | TGTGCCAGCAGTCCCCTAATGTGGGGGGTAGCTAACTATGGCTACACCTTC | CASSPLMWGVANYGYTF
TRBJ2-7 | few | TRBV10-3 | NA | TGTGCCATCAGGGAGTTGGGGGAGCAGTACTTC | CAIRELGEQYF
TRBJ2-7 | NA | TRBV11-2 | TRBD1 | TGTGCCAGCAGCTTAGATCGAGGCAGGGGGCTGGTCGAGCAGTACTTC | CASSLDRGRGLVEQYF
TRBJ1-1 | NA | TRBV27 | NA | TGTGCCAGCAGGACCGGTGGGGCCGAAGCTTTCTTT | CASRTGGAEAFF
TRBJ2-7 | NA | TRBV7-9 | TRBD2 | TGTGCCAGCAGCTCCGAAGCGGGAGGGGCCTACGAGCAGTACTTC | CASSSEAGGAYEQYF
TRBJ1-1 | NA | TRBV6-5 | NA | TGTGCCAGCAGTTATACTGACAGGCGACTGAACACTGAAGCTTTCTTT | CASSYTDRRLNTEAFF
TRBJ1-1 | once | TRBV25-1 | TRBD1 | TGTGCCAGCAGTTCTACAGGGGGCACTGAAGCTTTCTTT | CASSSTGGTEAFF